The 19 T cell receptor beta chains below all came from one sample that was sequenced in a study of neurological immune-mediated disorders. TCRdb re-derived calls from the 5' RACE reads in MiXCR, one entry per CDR3 protein. This table holds tens of thousands of distinct CDR3 sequences, around 3.4% found once. The material sequenced was PBMCs. These receptors came from a woman aged 50 to 60 with multiple sclerosis.

This clonotype came up many times. The rearrangement links TRBV7-8 to TRBJ2-1; tentatively, D is TRBD2 (5 bases). The CDR3 is 13 residues long. Germline CDR1 reads SGHVS; CDR2 reads FQNEAQ. With 6 bases removed from V and 14 bases from J, the gap between germline ends came to 20 bases. The CDR3 sequence: CASRTIGVTGEFF. CDR3 DNA: TGTGCCAGCAGGACAATCGGTGTAACCGGGGAGTTCTTC.

This clonotype was counted ten times or more. The DNA of the CDR3 is TGTGCCAGCAGCCGCACGTTTGGTACCTCTGGAAACACCATATATTTT. Its translation: CASSRTFGTSGNTIYF. The chain combines TRBV3-1 with TRBJ1-3; no definite D call. With 4 bases removed from V and 0 bases from J, the gap between germline ends came to 13 bases. The CDR3 length is 16 residues. CDR1 and CDR2 from the germline V gene are LGHDT and YNNKEL (reference sequence).

This clonotype was detected ten times or more. The V call is TRBV7-9, the J call TRBJ1-1; D gene unclear. V was cut by 5 bases and J by 3 bases, with 10 bases left in between. The germline CDR1 and CDR2 sequences are SEHNR and FQNEAQ (reference sequence). The CDR3 has 13 residues. The CDR3 loop is CASSRAVDTEAFF. The CDR3 DNA follows: TGTGCCAGCAGCCGCGCGGTGGACACTGAAGCTTTCTTT.

This clonotype occurred many times. V usage is TRBV29-1 and J usage is TRBJ2-1, with 9 nucleotides matching TRBD2. V shed 0 bases, J shed 8 bases, and the junction held 11 bases outside the gene matches. Germline CDR1 reads SQVTM; CDR2 reads ANQGSEA. The CDR3 loop spans 16 amino acids. This chain's CDR3 is CSVEDWPSGAVDEQFF. CDR3 nucleotide sequence: TGCAGCGTTGAAGATTGGCCTAGCGGGGCAGTCGATGAGCAGTTCTTC.

This clonotype was seen at least ten times. This chain uses TRBV12-3 or TRBV12-4 with TRBJ1-1; D gene uncertain. V was trimmed by 7 bases and J by 6 bases, leaving 9 bases between them. This CDR3 contains 11 residues. The CDR3 sequence is CASTGLSEAFF. CDR3 nucleotide sequence: TGTGCCAGCACGGGGTTATCTGAAGCTTTCTTT.

This clonotype appeared a few times. The gene calls are TRBV4-1 and TRBJ2-3, with TRBD2 matching over 7 bases. This CDR3 has 16 amino acids. V lost 5 bases, J lost 2 bases, and 10 bases stayed unmatched. CDR1 is MGHRA and CDR2 is YSYEKL in the germline V gene. Written as DNA, the CDR3 is TGCGCCAGCAGCAGCCTGGGGGGGGGGATCACAGATACGCAGTATTTT. Encoded protein: CASSSLGGGITDTQYF.

The sample holds a few counts of this clonotype. This chain connects TRBV3-1 to TRBJ2-7; a weak D match, TRBD1 (5 bases). CDR1 is LGHDT and CDR2 is YNNKEL in the germline V gene (reference sequence). V was shortened by 3 bases and J by 2 bases, with 8 bases between the two germline ends. The CDR3 sequence is 13 residues long. The CDR3 is CASSHRVPYEQYF. CDR3 nucleotide sequence: TGTGCCAGCAGCCACAGGGTCCCCTACGAGCAGTACTTC.

This clonotype was detected many times. This chain links TRBV9 with TRBJ1-2; 7 bases are a match to TRBD1. Germline CDR1 is SGDLS and CDR2 is YYNGEE. The trim removed 3 bases at V and 4 bases at J, leaving 3 bases unmatched. This CDR3 has 13 residues. The CDR3: CASSGRDSYGYTF. CDR3 in DNA: TGTGCCAGCAGCGGCCGGGACAGCTATGGCTACACCTTC.

This clonotype was counted ten times or more. The V call is TRBV20-1, the J call TRBJ2-1; TRBD2 matches at 11 bases. V trimming: 0 bases; J trimming: 8 bases; junction bases outside the gene matches: 6. Germline CDR1 reads DFQATT; CDR2 reads SNEGSKA (reference sequence). CDR3 size: 15 residues. As DNA, the CDR3 is TGCAGTGCTAGAGACACTTCTAGCGGGGGGTATGAGCAGTTCTTC. The encoded protein is CSARDTSSGGYEQFF.

This clonotype has a count of ten or more. The CDR3 sequence: CASSKAQDYEQYF. For the CDR3, the DNA is TGCGCCAGCAGCAAGGCTCAGGATTACGAGCAGTACTTC. The chain combines TRBV5-1 with TRBJ2-7; D not resolved. Germline CDR1 SGHRS, CDR2 YFSETQ. This CDR3 region has 13 residues. Trimming took 4 bases from V and 4 from J, leaving 12 bases between them.

This clonotype was seen at least ten times. This chain uses TRBV9 with TRBJ2-5; no clear D gene. Per the germline V gene, CDR1 is SGDLS and CDR2 is YYNGEE. The germline V and J ends were trimmed by 0 bases and 0 bases, with 9 bases remaining between them. CDR3 length: 15 residues. CDR3 amino acids: CASSVDGSYQETQYF. CDR3 DNA: TGTGCCAGCAGCGTAGACGGATCGTACCAAGAGACCCAGTACTTC.

This clonotype was picked up many times. The rearrangement links TRBV18 to TRBJ2-7; a weak D match, TRBD2 (6 bases). Trimming removed 6 bases at V and 0 bases at J, with 15 bases between. The length of the CDR3 is 15 residues. CDR1 is KGHSH and CDR2 is LQKENI in the germline V gene. DNA for the CDR3: TGTGCCAGCTCGCCTAGCGCCATGAGCTCCTACGAGCAGTACTTC. Its protein is CASSPSAMSSYEQYF.

This clonotype was seen at least ten times. The chain has TRBV18 and TRBJ1-1; maybe TRBD1 (6 bases). The CDR3 loop spans 14 amino acids. Looked up from germline, CDR1 is KGHSH and CDR2 is LQKENI. The V gene lost 2 bases and the J gene lost 5 bases, with 12 bases spanning the gap. This CDR3 reads CASSPGRGGTEAFF. The CDR3 DNA reads as TGTGCCAGCTCACCAGGCAGGGGAGGAACTGAAGCTTTCTTT. Based on the CDR3 plus reference TRBV18 and TRBJ1-1, the full variable domain is NAGVMQNPRHLVRRRGQEARLRCSPMKGHSHVYWYRQLPEEGLKFMVYLQKENIIDESGMPKERFSAEFPKEGPSILRIQQVVRGDSAAYFCASSPGRGGTEAFFGQGTRLTVV.

The sample holds many counts of this clonotype. This chain links TRBV6-8 with TRBJ2-5, with D possibly matching TRBD1 (6 bases). There are 13 residues in the CDR3. V was clipped by 7 bases and J by 4 bases, with 13 bases between them. Germline CDR1 is MNHGY and CDR2 is SAAAGT. The CDR3 is CASTRTERETQYF. The CDR3 region has the DNA TGTGCCAGCACTAGGACAGAAAGAGAGACCCAGTACTTC.

This clonotype was seen at least ten times. The chain employs TRBV7-8 and TRBJ1-1, with D possibly being TRBD1 (5 bases). This CDR3 contains 15 residues. Germline CDR1 is SGHVS and CDR2 is FQNEAQ. Trimming shortened V by 5 bases and J by 4 bases, and 17 bases separated the two germline ends. CDR3 nucleotides: TGTGCCAGCAGCAAAGGGGTGCGGGGCACCACTGAAGCTTTCTTT. Its translation is CASSKGVRGTTEAFF.

This clonotype was counted at least ten times. V is TRBV12-3 or TRBV12-4 and J is TRBJ2-2; D gene uncertain. This CDR3 spans 12 amino acids. Deletions cut 4 bases from V and 6 bases from J, with 6 bases between. The CDR3 coding sequence is TGTGCCAGCAGTTATGGATCCGGGGAGCTGTTTTTT. The encoded protein is CASSYGSGELFF.

This clonotype was counted many times. The genes are TRBV5-1 and TRBJ1-1, with 10 bases fitting TRBD1. The CDR3 extends over 17 amino acids. Germline values: CDR1 SGHRS, CDR2 YFSETQ. The ends lost 3 bases at V and 8 bases at J; junction bases unmatched: 16. The CDR3 DNA is TGCGCCAGCAGCTGGCCGAGGACAGGGGGAGACGTGGACGAAGCTTTCTTT. Protein: CASSWPRTGGDVDEAFF.

The sample holds many counts of this clonotype. This chain connects TRBV7-9 to TRBJ2-5; D is unclear. Germline loops: CDR1 SEHNR, CDR2 FQNEAQ (reference sequence). V lost 5 bases and J 4 bases, leaving 5 bases between the germline ends. CDR3 size: 11 residues. The CDR3 DNA follows: TGTGCCAGCAGCCCCAGAGAGACCCAGTACTTC. This translates into CASSPRETQYF.

At least ten counts were recorded for this clonotype. V gene TRBV6-5 combines with J gene TRBJ2-5, with 9 positions matching TRBD2. The CDR3 consists of 16 residues. The V gene end was trimmed by 0 bases and the J gene end by 4 bases; junction bases not matched to a gene: 6. Germline CDR1 MNHEY, CDR2 SVGAGI. The CDR3 loop reads CASSYSGGGVRETQYF. The CDR3, as DNA: TGTGCCAGCAGTTACTCAGGCGGGGGGGTTAGAGAGACCCAGTACTTC.